Presented here are 7 T cell receptor beta chains from one specimen sequenced in a study of shared clonotypes between healthy human individuals. Positively selected for CCR7, the CD45RO-negative cells used as naive CD8 cells excluded terminally differentiated effector memory CD45RA+ cells. Assay used: immunoSEQ multiplex PCR; TCRdb lists only in-frame clones, some missing. The sample consists of about 870,000 clones, 92% of them appearing once. The sample comprised naive CD8+ T cells sorted from blood. These receptor sequences come from a young man in good health.

This chain uses TRBV29-1 with TRBJ2-7; TRBD1 matches 10 bases. Trimming at V came to 4 bases and at J to 5 bases, leaving 2 bases not matched to a gene. The CDR3 has 12 residues. Germline CDR1 is SQVTM and CDR2 is ANQGSEA. CDR3 amino acids: CSVADRGNEQYF. CDR3 sequence (DNA): TGCAGCGTTGCGGACAGGGGGAACGAGCAGTACTTC.

The V call is TRBV10-3, the J call TRBJ2-3; 7 bases match TRBD2. CDR1 and CDR2 from the germline V gene are ENHRY and SYGVKD. The CDR3 runs 13 residues. V dropped 8 bases and J dropped 1; count of bases not matched to a gene: 3. DNA of the CDR3: TGTGCCATCTCAGCGGGACGCACAGATACGCAGTATTTT. This encodes CAISAGRTDTQYF.

In the case of this clone: In the same sample, other DNA sequences code for this CDR3. The rearrangement links TRBV5-4 to TRBJ2-1; no clear D gene. Germline CDR1 and CDR2: SGHNT and YYREEE (reference sequence). Trimming shortened V by 2 bases and J by 4 bases, and 4 bases separated the two germline ends. This CDR3 comprises 12 residues. This CDR3 is CASSLSYNEQFF. The CDR3 DNA follows: TGTGCCAGCAGCTTAAGTTACAATGAGCAGTTCTTC.

This clone has a single count. The rearrangement links TRBV19 to TRBJ2-7, with D maybe TRBD1 (5 bases). CDR3 size: 13 residues. Germline values: CDR1 LNHDA, CDR2 SQIVND (reference sequence). Trimming shortened V by 3 bases and J by 5 bases, and 11 bases separated the two germline ends. CDR3: CASSMWLGDEQYF. DNA for the CDR3: TGTGCCAGTAGTATGTGGCTAGGGGACGAGCAGTACTTC.

The V and J genes are TRBV5-6 and TRBJ1-2; TRBD1 matches 9 bases. There are 15 residues in the CDR3. V shed 4 bases and J 6 bases; nucleotides not matched to a gene: 10. Germline CDR1 SGHDT, CDR2 YYEEEE. Written as DNA, the CDR3 is TGTGCCAGCAGCCCACGGGACAGGGAGTACCATGGCTACACCTTC. This gives the protein CASSPRDREYHGYTF.

The chain recombines TRBV4-3 with TRBJ2-3; a possible D gene is TRBD1 (5 bases). Trimming shortened V by 0 bases and J by 7 bases, and 17 bases separated the two germline ends. The CDR3 has 16 amino acids. CDR1 and CDR2 (germline): LGHNA, YSLEER. CDR3 nucleotide sequence: TGCGCCAGCAGCCAAGATCAGGGCCAGGGCGTAAATACGCAGTATTTT. This codes for CASSQDQGQGVNTQYF.

The chain couples TRBV4-1 to TRBJ2-1, with 7 bases matching TRBD1. V lost 0 bases to trimming and J lost 4 bases; unmatched junction nucleotides: 6. This CDR3 has 16 residues. Germline V gives CDR1 MGHRA, CDR2 YSYEKL. For the CDR3, the DNA is TGCGCCAGCAGCCAAGATGACTACAGGGGATACAATGAGCAGTTCTTC. This codes for CASSQDDYRGYNEQFF.